This T cell receptor beta chain was sequenced for a study of blood T cell repertoires in COVID-19. J gave up 6 bases and V 7 bases, and 13 bases lay outside the gene matches. This CDR3 comprises 16 residues. Per the germline V gene, CDR1 is SNHLY and CDR2 is FYNNEI. The data were produced by immunoSEQ multiplex PCR, yet TCRdb's version contains in-frame clones alone and is incomplete. Among fewer than 250,000 clones listed, about 80% were seen once. Sequencing used PBMCs or T cells enriched from blood (not recorded which). The V call is TRBV2, the J call TRBJ2-1, with 9 bases matching TRBD2. The clonotype was recovered from a woman aged 45-65 years who had been exposed to COVID-19. The CDR3 protein is CASNQSPGGGANEQFF. Here the CDR3 DNA reads TGTGCCAGCAACCAATCCCCGGGCGGGGGGGCCAATGAGCAGTTCTTC.